This TCR beta chain derives from a study of blood T cell repertoires in COVID-19 (dated by TCRdb to 2020 to 2022). A note on the overall study: The collaborator samples originated in the United States, Italy and Spain and spanned the acute and convalescent phases of COVID-19. The prospective study material was composed of cDNA or gDNA derived from T cells, B-cell-depleted T cells, or PBMCs. The dataset comprised deeply sampled blood TCRbeta repertoires from subjects exposed to, actively infected with, or recovered from COVID-19. The repertoires were released in a freely available public database meant as a resource for research on the immune response to SARS-CoV-2. Samples came from the ongoing ImmuneRACE study (first 160 participants) plus 1,254 subjects from 6 global collaborators. Nearly every sample came with metadata listing a de-identified subject ID, COVID-19 status, age in years and sex. Where available, HLA class I and class II types were taken from metadata supplied by the sample provider and were not determined by assay-based typing. Here is what the overall study found, with its caveats: Clinical and demographic metadata were provided uncurated, with the amount varying by source and participant.

Regarding this clone: Its recognized antigen is unknown. There are no base qualities to consult, and no much larger clone falls within one base.

TCRbeta CDR3 regions were amplified from genomic DNA by means of the immunoSEQ Assay, a bias-controlled multiplex PCR. Per the authors' processing: The number of nucleated cells in each sample was estimated from the amplification of reference gene primers within the assay. To quantify the absolute abundance of each unique TCRbeta CDR3 rearrangement, sequence reads were collapsed and filtered. Productive Simpson clonality was computed per sample as the square root of Simpson's diversity index over productive rearrangements. Drawn from immuneACCESS, this table holds only the in-frame rearrangements with V and J called that TCRdb kept. Clones are partly lost; checked studies trace under half to an unresolved V gene and leave the rest unexplained. For V, J and clone size, that table is used; D and trimming come from the DNA. Across this sample there are over 45,000 clones, with 60% to 80% seen only once. The ten largest account for 20% of the sample.

The collaborating institutions used their own protocols to collect whole blood in K2EDTA tubes. Collaborator samples were shipped for TCRbeta analysis as frozen whole blood, isolated PBMCs, or DNA extracted from either sample type. Deletion took 2 bases off V and 2 bases off J, with a span of 10 bases between the germline ends. Based on the germline V gene, the CDR1 and CDR2 sequences are WSHSY and SAAADI. From its cysteine to its phenylalanine, the CDR3 spans 15 amino acids. Only the CDR3 part of the read is kept: 45 bases, read in frame from the first base. This clonotype was sampled from a human donor with active or convalescent COVID-19. The donor label of this sample is uncertain. The chain is made from TRBV10-2 and TRBJ1-5; the D gene identity is not certain. The specimen sequenced was peripheral blood. The nucleotide sequence reads as follows: TGCGCCAGCAGTGAGGTGGGAGGACGCAATCAGCCCCAGCATTTT. This gives the protein CASSEVGGRNQPQHF.